The TCR beta chain described here comes from a study of CD8 T cells in Susac syndrome. CDR1 is SQVTM and CDR2 is ANQGSEA in the germline V gene. This CDR3 contains 13 residues. V was pared by 6 bases and J by 0 bases, with 12 bases between. Random hexamers primed reverse transcription of about 0.45 to 1 ug RNA. Each CDR3 protein is one row after TCRdb ran MiXCR on the immunoSEQ multiplex PCR reads. The repertoire holds about 80,000 distinct CDR3 sequences, with 94% as singletons. Source material: CD8+ T cells from PBMCs. The TCR sequence derives from a human donor with Susac syndrome. This sequence joins TRBV29-1 and TRBJ2-7; D is perhaps TRBD1 (7 bases). CDR3 DNA sequence: TGCAGCGTGGAGGGACAGTTCTCCTACGAGCAGTACTTC. Protein product: CSVEGQFSYEQYF.